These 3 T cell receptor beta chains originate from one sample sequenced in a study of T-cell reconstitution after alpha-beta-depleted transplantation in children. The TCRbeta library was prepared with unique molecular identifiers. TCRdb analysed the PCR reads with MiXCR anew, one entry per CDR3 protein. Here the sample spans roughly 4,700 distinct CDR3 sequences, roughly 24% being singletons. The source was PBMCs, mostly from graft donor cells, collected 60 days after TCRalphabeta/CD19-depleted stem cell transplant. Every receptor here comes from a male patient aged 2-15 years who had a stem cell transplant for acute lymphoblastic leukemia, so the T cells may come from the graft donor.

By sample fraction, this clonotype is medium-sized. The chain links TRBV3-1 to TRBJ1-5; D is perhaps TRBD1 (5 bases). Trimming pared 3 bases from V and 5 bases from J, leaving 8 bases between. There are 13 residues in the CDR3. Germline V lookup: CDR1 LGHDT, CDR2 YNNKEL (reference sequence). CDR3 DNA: TGTGCCAGCAGCCAGCAGGGATATCAGCCCCAGCATTTT. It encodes CASSQQGYQPQHF.

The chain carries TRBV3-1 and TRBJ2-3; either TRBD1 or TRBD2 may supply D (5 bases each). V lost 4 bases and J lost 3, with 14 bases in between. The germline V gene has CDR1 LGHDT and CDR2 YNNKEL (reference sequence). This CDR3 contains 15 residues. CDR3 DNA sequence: TGTGCCAGCAGCCCTCCCGAGGGGCTTACAGATACGCAGTATTTT. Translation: CASSPPEGLTDTQYF.

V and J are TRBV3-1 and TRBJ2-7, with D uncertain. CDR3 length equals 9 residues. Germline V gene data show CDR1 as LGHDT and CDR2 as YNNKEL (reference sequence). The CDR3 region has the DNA TGTGCCAGCAGGCAGCCGAGGTCGGTC. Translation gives CASRQPRSV.